The rows below give T cell receptor beta chains drawn from one sample of a study of T cells in Graves' hyperthyroidism and ophthalmopathy. TCRdb re-called the multiplex PCR reads with MiXCR, one entry per CDR3 protein. The table has about 400,000 distinct CDR3 sequences, under 15% seen once. What was sequenced was blood. The receptors shown here come from a woman aged 25 to 45 with Graves' hyperthyroidism. Each CDR3 is given with its conserved first and last residue. The D gene is left open where the match is weak. Expanded clones are given a class, and other clones once, few, many or no size at all.

>TRBJ2-2|TRBD2|TRBV5-6|many
CASSKGLAATGELFF
TGTGCCAGCAGCAAGGGACTAGCGGCGACCGGGGAGCTGTTTTTT
>TRBJ2-3|.|TRBV20-1|few
CSATLPQRTDTQYF
TGCAGTGCTACCTTGCCCCAGAGGACAGATACGCAGTATTTT
>TRBJ2-7|TRBD2|TRBV4-1|.
CASSRTGLAGGQSYEQYF
TGCGCCAGCAGCCGCACCGGACTAGCGGGAGGGCAGAGCTACGAGCAGTACTTC
>TRBJ1-1|.|TRBV6-1|many
CASRRSSGENTEAFF
TGTGCCAGCAGACGAAGTAGTGGGGAGAACACTGAAGCTTTCTTT
>TRBJ2-2|TRBD1|TRBV12-3/TRBV12-4|many
CASSPRDSPSNTGELFF
TGTGCCAGCAGTCCCCGGGACAGCCCGTCGAACACCGGGGAGCTGTTTTTT
>TRBJ1-1|.|TRBV28|many
CASIAQRTKGNTEAFF
TGTGCCAGCATAGCGCAGCGCACTAAGGGGAACACTGAAGCTTTCTTT
>TRBJ2-7|.|TRBV4-1|.
CATGTESYEQYF
TGCGCCACCGGGACCGAGTCCTACGAGCAGTACTTC
>TRBJ1-2|.|TRBV28|few
CASSPTGRQVYTF
TGTGCCAGCAGTCCCACGGGACGTCAGGTCTACACCTTC
>TRBJ2-1|.|TRBV11-1|once
CASSLVLSGLYNEQFF
TGTGCCAGCAGCTTAGTTTTGAGCGGCCTCTACAATGAGCAGTTCTTC
>TRBJ2-7|TRBD1|TRBV12-3/TRBV12-4|many
CASSPLGQKSYEQYF
TGTGCCAGCAGTCCGCTGGGACAGAAGTCCTACGAGCAGTACTTC
>TRBJ1-4|TRBD1|TRBV12-3/TRBV12-4|many
CASSPQGRNEKLFF
TGTGCCAGCAGTCCACAGGGGCGGAATGAAAAACTGTTTTTT
>TRBJ2-3|.|TRBV10-3|.
CAISDRPLTDTQYF
TGTGCCATCAGTGACAGACCGCTCACAGATACGCAGTATTTT
>TRBJ1-5|TRBD1|TRBV28|many
CASSQQGMGNQPQHF
TGTGCCAGCAGTCAACAGGGGATGGGCAATCAGCCCCAGCATTTT
>TRBJ2-1|TRBD2|TRBV5-1|.
CASWPLAGLANEQFF
TGCGCCAGCTGGCCACTAGCGGGACTTGCAAATGAGCAGTTCTTC
>TRBJ1-5|.|TRBV28|many
CASSLLVSQPQHF
TGTGCCAGCAGTTTGCTGGTCAGTCAGCCCCAGCATTTT
>TRBJ2-1|TRBD2|TRBV7-9|.
CASSYAGVSEQFF
TGTGCCAGCAGTTACGCGGGAGTTAGTGAGCAGTTCTTC
>TRBJ1-1|.|TRBV5-1|many
CASSMGTGKGAFF
TGCGCCAGCAGCATGGGGACGGGGAAGGGAGCTTTCTTT
>TRBJ1-2|.|TRBV4-1|few
CASSQADGRTRNYGYTF
TGCGCCAGCAGCCAAGCGGACGGTCGAACCCGTAACTATGGCTACACCTTC
>TRBJ2-7|.|TRBV3-1|few
CASSSTPSSYEQYF
TGTGCCAGCAGCTCCACCCCTAGCTCCTACGAGCAGTACTTC
>TRBJ1-2|TRBD1|TRBV12-3/TRBV12-4|many
CASSLIQGRGPNYGYTF
TGTGCCAGCAGCCTTATACAGGGGCGAGGACCGAACTATGGCTACACCTTC
>TRBJ2-1|TRBD1|TRBV4-1|.
CASSRETGSNEQFF
TGCGCCAGCAGCCGAGAGACAGGGAGTAATGAGCAGTTCTTC
>TRBJ2-5|.|TRBV6-2/TRBV6-3|many
CASSKTFQETQYF
TGTGCCAGCAGTAAAACCTTCCAAGAGACCCAGTACTTC
>TRBJ2-5|.|TRBV6-1|many
CASRRGNIQETQYF
TGTGCCAGCAGGAGGGGGAACATTCAAGAGACCCAGTACTTC
>TRBJ1-4|.|TRBV10-3|.
CAISEATEKLFF
TGTGCCATCAGTGAGGCTACAGAAAAACTGTTTTTT
>TRBJ2-7|.|TRBV12-3/TRBV12-4|.
CASSFERAEQYF
TGTGCCAGCAGTTTTGAAAGGGCCGAGCAGTACTTC
>TRBJ2-4|.|TRBV14|.
CASSQGGGHSIQYF
TGTGCCAGCAGCCAAGGCGGGGGACACAGCATTCAGTACTTC
>TRBJ2-7|.|TRBV29-1|.
CSVRRFGYEQYF
TGCAGCGTCCGCAGGTTCGGCTACGAGCAGTACTTC
>TRBJ1-6|TRBD1|TRBV3-1|few
CASSFRDRNSPLHF
TGTGCCAGCAGCTTCCGGGACAGAAATTCACCCCTCCACTTT
>TRBJ2-4|TRBD2|TRBV11-1|few
CASSLLPGRDIQYF
TGTGCCAGCAGCTTATTACCAGGGAGGGACATTCAGTACTTC
>TRBJ2-7|TRBD2|TRBV20-1|.
CSATRSGISYEQYF
TGCAGTGCTACCCGGAGCGGGATCTCCTACGAGCAGTACTTC
>TRBJ2-1|TRBD2|TRBV6-5|few
CASNYPGLAGTNEQFF
TGTGCCAGCAATTACCCGGGACTAGCGGGGACCAATGAGCAGTTCTTC